This T cell receptor beta chain was observed in a study of cytomegalovirus exposure and HLA in healthy donors. Study results and caveats: Later analysis showed TCR association rates varying by HLA locus, highest for DRB1 and lowest for HLA-C. The authors confirmed in vitro that three CMV-associated chains were specific for CMV antigens. Most CMV-associated TCR beta chains were later found to appear HLA-restricted. Later on, a genetic analysis was performed. It linked a missense variant in DCLRE1C with V- and J-gene trimming of TCR beta.

In the PCR, 60 Vbeta and 13 Jbeta primers were used. Sequencing was performed with immunoSEQ multiplex PCR; in TCRdb, only in-frame clones are kept and a portion is missing. The sample shows some 170,000 clones, about 75% of them seen only once. Trimming took 0 bases from V and 2 from J, leaving 11 bases between them. Germline assignment: CDR1 SGHRS and CDR2 YFSETQ. CDR3 length: 16 residues. As to this clone: The antigen is unknown.

The receptor was derived from a man aged 18 to 29 in good health and CMV-seropositive. The chain carries TRBV5-1 and TRBJ2-2; D possibly corresponds to TRBD1 (5 bases). Source material: PBMCs. The CDR3 reads CASSLEWQGNTGELFF. The CDR3 region has the DNA TGCGCCAGCAGCTTGGAATGGCAGGGAAACACCGGGGAGCTGTTTTTT.